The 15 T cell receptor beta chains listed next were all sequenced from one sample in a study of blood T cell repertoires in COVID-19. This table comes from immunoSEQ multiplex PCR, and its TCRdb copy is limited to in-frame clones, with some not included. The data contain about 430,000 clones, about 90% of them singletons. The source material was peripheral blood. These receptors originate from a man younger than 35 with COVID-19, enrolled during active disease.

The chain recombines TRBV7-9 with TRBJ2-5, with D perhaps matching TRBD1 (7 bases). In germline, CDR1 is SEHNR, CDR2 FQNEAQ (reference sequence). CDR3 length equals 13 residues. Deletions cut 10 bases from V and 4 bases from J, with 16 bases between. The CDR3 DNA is TGTGCCACTCACAGGGGAGGAGGAGAGACCCAGTACTTC. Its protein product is CATHRGGGETQYF.

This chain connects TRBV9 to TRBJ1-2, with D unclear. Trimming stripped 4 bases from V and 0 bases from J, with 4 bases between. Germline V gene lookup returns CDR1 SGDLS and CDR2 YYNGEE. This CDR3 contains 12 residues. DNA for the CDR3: TGTGCCAGCAGCCCGGCTAACTATGGCTACACCTTC. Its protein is CASSPANYGYTF.

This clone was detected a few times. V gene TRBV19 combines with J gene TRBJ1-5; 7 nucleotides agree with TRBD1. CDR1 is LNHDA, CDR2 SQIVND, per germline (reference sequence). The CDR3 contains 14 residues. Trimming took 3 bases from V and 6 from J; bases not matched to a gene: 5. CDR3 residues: CASSIEGAVQPQHF. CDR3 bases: TGTGCCAGTAGTATTGAGGGGGCAGTTCAGCCCCAGCATTTT. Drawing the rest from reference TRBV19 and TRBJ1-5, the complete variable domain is DGGITQSPKYLFRKEGQNVTLSCEQNLNHDAMYWYRQDPGQGLRLIYYSQIVNDFQKGDIAEGYSVSREKKESFPLTVTSAQKNPTAFYLCASSIEGAVQPQHFGDGTRLSIL.

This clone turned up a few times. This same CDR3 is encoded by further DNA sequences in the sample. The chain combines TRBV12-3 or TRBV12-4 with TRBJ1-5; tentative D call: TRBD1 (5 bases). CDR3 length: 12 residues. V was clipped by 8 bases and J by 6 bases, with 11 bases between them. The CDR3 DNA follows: TGTGCCAGCTCCCTGGGGGGTCAGCCCCAGCATTTT. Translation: CASSLGGQPQHF.

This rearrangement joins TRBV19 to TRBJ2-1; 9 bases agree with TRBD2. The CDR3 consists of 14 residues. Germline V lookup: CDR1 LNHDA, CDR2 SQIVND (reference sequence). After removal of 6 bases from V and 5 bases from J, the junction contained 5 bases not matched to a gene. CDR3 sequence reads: CASREAGGNNEQFF. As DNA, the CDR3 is TGTGCCAGTAGAGAAGCGGGGGGTAACAATGAGCAGTTCTTC.

The CDR3 DNA is TGTGCCAGCAGACGACGGACTAGCGGAGAGACCCAGTACTTC. It specifies CASRRRTSGETQYF. The gene calls are TRBV6-5 and TRBJ2-5, with 10 bases matching TRBD2. CDR1 and CDR2 (germline): MNHEY, SVGAGI. This CDR3 region has 14 residues. V shed 6 bases, J shed 4 bases, and the junction held 5 bases outside the gene matches.

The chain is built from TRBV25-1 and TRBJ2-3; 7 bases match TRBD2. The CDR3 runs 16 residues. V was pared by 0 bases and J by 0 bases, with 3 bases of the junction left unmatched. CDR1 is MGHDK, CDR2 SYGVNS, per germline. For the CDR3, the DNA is TGTGCCAGCAGTGAATATCTAGCGGCTAGCACAGATACGCAGTATTTT. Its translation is CASSEYLAASTDTQYF. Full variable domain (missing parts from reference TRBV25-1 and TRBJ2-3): EADIYQTPRYLVIGTGKKITLECSQTMGHDKMYWYQQDPGMELHLIHYSYGVNSTEKGDLSSESTVSRIRTEHFPLTLESARPSHTSQYLCASSEYLAASTDTQYFGPGTRLTVL.

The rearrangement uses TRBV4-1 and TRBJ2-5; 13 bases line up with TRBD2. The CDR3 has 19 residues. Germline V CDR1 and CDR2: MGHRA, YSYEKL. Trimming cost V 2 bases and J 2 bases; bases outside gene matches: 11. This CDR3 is CASSQPFGLAGDPQETQYF. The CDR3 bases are TGCGCCAGCAGCCAACCCTTCGGACTAGCGGGGGACCCGCAAGAGACCCAGTACTTC.

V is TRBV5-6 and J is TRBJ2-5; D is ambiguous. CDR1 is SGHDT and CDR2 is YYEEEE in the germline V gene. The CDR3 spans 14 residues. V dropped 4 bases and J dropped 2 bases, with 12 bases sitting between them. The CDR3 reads CASSPPRIQETQYF. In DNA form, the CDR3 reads TGTGCCAGCAGCCCCCCGCGGATACAAGAGACCCAGTACTTC. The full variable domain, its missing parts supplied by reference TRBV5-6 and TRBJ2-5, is DAGVTQSPTHLIKTRGQQVTLRCSPKSGHDTVSWYQQALGQGPQFIFQYYEEEERQRGNFPDRFSGHQFPNYSSELNVNALLLGDSALYLCASSPPRIQETQYFGPGTRLLVL.

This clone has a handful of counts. The CDR3 loop is CASNSGLAVQSSYEQYF. CDR3 coding DNA: TGTGCCAGCAACTCGGGACTAGCAGTACAAAGCTCCTACGAGCAGTACTTC. The chain has TRBV27 and TRBJ2-7, with 9 bases identical to TRBD2. The junction had 13 bases not matched to a gene; V was cut back by 7 bases and J by 0 bases. The CDR3 loop spans 17 amino acids. Germline V gene lookup returns CDR1 MNHEY and CDR2 SMNVEV (reference sequence).

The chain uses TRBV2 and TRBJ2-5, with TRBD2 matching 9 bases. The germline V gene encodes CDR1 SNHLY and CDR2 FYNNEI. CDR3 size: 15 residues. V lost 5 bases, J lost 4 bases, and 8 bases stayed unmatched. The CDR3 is CASSLAGGEGETQYF. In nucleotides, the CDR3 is TGTGCCAGCAGTCTGGCGGGAGGGGAGGGAGAGACCCAGTACTTC.

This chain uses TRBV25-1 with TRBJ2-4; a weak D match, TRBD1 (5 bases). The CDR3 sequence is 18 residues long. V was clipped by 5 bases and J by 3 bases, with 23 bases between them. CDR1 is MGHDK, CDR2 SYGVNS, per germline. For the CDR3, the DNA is TGTGCCAGCAGTTGGGGCGGCAAGACGGAAACAGTCAAAAACATTCAGTACTTC. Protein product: CASSWGGKTETVKNIQYF.

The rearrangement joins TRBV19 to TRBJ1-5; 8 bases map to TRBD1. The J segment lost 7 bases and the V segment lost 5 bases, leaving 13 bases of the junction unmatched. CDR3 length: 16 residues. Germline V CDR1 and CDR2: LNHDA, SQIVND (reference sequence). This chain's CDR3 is CASSVQGQGERQPQHF. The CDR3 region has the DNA TGTGCCAGTAGTGTTCAAGGACAGGGAGAGAGACAGCCCCAGCATTTT.

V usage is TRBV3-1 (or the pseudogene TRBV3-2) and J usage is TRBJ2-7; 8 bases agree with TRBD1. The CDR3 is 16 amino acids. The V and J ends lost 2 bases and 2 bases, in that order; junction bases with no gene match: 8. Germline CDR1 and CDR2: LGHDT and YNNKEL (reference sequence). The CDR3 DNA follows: TGTGCCAGCAGCCAAACCGGGACAGGAAAGACCTACGAGCAGTACTTC. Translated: CASSQTGTGKTYEQYF.

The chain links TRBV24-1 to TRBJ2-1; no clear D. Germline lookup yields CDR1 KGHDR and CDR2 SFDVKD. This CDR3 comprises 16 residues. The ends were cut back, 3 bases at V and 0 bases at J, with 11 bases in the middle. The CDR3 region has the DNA TGTGCCACCAGTGATCCCCAGGCCATCTCCTACAATGAGCAGTTCTTC. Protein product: CATSDPQAISYNEQFF.